Below, one T cell receptor (beta chain) is given with its context. Its antigen is unidentified. Only in-frame clones appear in the TCRdb table, and some are missing; sequencing was by immunoSEQ multiplex PCR. The sample shows around 22,000 clones, about four fifths of them seen only once. This entry belongs to a study of PD-1 blockade in classical Hodgkin lymphoma. Each of the patients experienced relapse following autologous stem cell transplantation, and their brentuximab vedotin exposure differed. Study-wide results and limits: Before treatment, complete responders showed about the same diversity as newly diagnosed patients. Significant TCR diversity gains by C4D1 occurred in CD4+ but not CD8+ cells.

This specimen was peripheral blood mononuclear cells (PBMCs), taken before the second cycle of nivolumab. The source is a human donor with classical Hodgkin lymphoma.

The CDR3: CASSVGGAPGYEQYF. CDR3 bases: TGTGCCAGCAGCGTAGGGGGGGCCCCCGGGTACGAGCAGTACTTC. This sequence joins TRBV9 and TRBJ2-7; possibly TRBD1 or TRBD2 for D (6 bases each). This CDR3 spans 15 amino acids. V was shortened by 0 bases and J by 4 bases, with 14 bases between the two germline ends. Germline V CDR1 and CDR2: SGDLS, YYNGEE.